Each of the 2 T cell receptor beta chains below was sequenced from the same sample in a study of shared clonotypes between healthy human individuals. Method: immunoSEQ multiplex PCR; TCRdb's copy keeps in-frame clones and lacks some. The sample has about 2.1 million clones; about 94% are singletons. Naivety among CD8 cells was defined by CD45RO negativity and positive CCR7 selection, thereby excluding terminally differentiated effector memory CD45RA+ cells. Sequenced material: naive CD8+ T cells from PBMCs. The source of these receptors is a man younger than 35 in good health. Some clones in this sample may be carry-over from other donors' samples.

This chain links TRBV5-4 with TRBJ1-1; the D gene is possibly TRBD1 (6 bases). This CDR3 has 18 amino acids. V gave up 4 bases and J gave up 5 bases, with 27 bases separating them. Germline-derived CDR1 and CDR2 are SGHNT and YYREEE (reference sequence). CDR3 sequence (DNA): TGTGCCAGCAGCCACCAAATTTTAATCGGGACATCAGGAACTGAAGCTTTCTTT. Amino acid sequence: CASSHQILIGTSGTEAFF.

The chain links TRBV27 to TRBJ2-7; 8 bases match TRBD2. The CDR3 extends over 16 amino acids. The junction had 12 bases not matched to a gene; V was cut back by 5 bases and J by 3 bases. Germline loops: CDR1 MNHEY, CDR2 SMNVEV (reference sequence). This CDR3 reads CASSPRTSPQNYEQYF. In DNA form, the CDR3 reads TGTGCCAGCAGTCCTCGGACTAGCCCCCAAAACTACGAGCAGTACTTC.